Following are 24 T cell receptor beta chains from one sample sequenced in a study of cytomegalovirus exposure and HLA in healthy donors (dated by TCRdb to 2016 to 2017). Preparation of the library involved the immunoSEQ multiplex PCR assay. A mixture of 60 forward primers for TCR Vbeta segments and 13 reverse primers for TCR Jbeta segments was used in the multiplex PCR. What TCRdb holds here is the immuneACCESS table cut down to in-frame rearrangements. Part of the clones is not present; checked against another copy, under half of the missing clones reflect an unresolved V gene, and the others are unexplained. For this sample the table gives approximately 260,000 clones, of which roughly 86% were detected only once. Of the sample, roughly 2% falls within the top ten clones. The sample comprised PBMCs. The source of these receptors is a woman between 40 and 55 years old in good health and CMV-seropositive.

The J gene is TRBJ1-2, the V gene TRBV9, with 8 bases matching TRBD1. CDR3 length equals 15 residues. The V gene's germline CDR1 is SGDLS and CDR2 YYNGEE. The V segment lost 3 bases and the J segment 5 bases; nucleotides outside the gene matches: 9. CDR3 nucleotide sequence: TGTGCCAGCAGCGACGACAGGGGAACGGGATATGGCTACACCTTC. It codes for CASSDDRGTGYGYTF.

This chain joins TRBV7-2 and TRBJ2-7; 8 bases are a match to TRBD2. Germline lookup yields CDR1 SGHTA and CDR2 FQGNSA. The CDR3 is 17 amino acids. With 4 bases clipped from V and 6 bases from J, the junction kept 17 bases outside the gene matches. The chain's CDR3 is CASSSPERASGRSEQYF. The CDR3 DNA is TGTGCCAGCAGCTCCCCCGAGAGGGCTAGCGGGCGCTCCGAGCAGTACTTC.

This clone was observed once. This rearrangement joins TRBV29-1 to TRBJ2-3, with D possibly matching TRBD2 (7 bases). The CDR3 has 15 amino acids. Germline V gene data show CDR1 as SQVTM and CDR2 as ANQGSEA. The CDR3 protein is CTTLGASGSTDTQYF. The CDR3 DNA follows: TGCACCACGTTGGGGGCTAGCGGAAGCACAGATACGCAGTATTTT.

V is TRBV5-4 and J is TRBJ2-1; TRBD2 matches at 13 bases. The germline V gene has CDR1 SGHNT and CDR2 YYREEE (reference sequence). Trimming cost V 3 bases and J 5 bases; bases outside gene matches: 5. The CDR3 sequence is 16 residues long. CDR3 residues: CASSWGGLAGDNEQFF. As DNA, the CDR3 is TGTGCCAGCAGCTGGGGAGGACTAGCGGGAGACAATGAGCAGTTCTTC. Complete variable domain (other parts from reference TRBV5-4 and TRBJ2-1): ETGVTQSPTHLIKTRGQQVTLRCSSQSGHNTVSWYQQALGQGPQFIFQYYREEENGRGNFPPRFSGLQFPNYSSELNVNALELDDSALYLCASSWGGLAGDNEQFFGPGTRLTVL.

The chain links TRBV5-1 to TRBJ2-7; TRBD2 matches 9 bases. The CDR3 extends over 14 amino acids. Per germline, CDR1 SGHRS and CDR2 YFSETQ. Trimming removed 0 bases from V and 7 bases from J; junction bases left unmatched: 5. CDR3 loop: CASSLGGLAREQYF. DNA for the CDR3: TGCGCCAGCAGCTTGGGAGGACTAGCGCGAGAGCAGTACTTC.

This chain uses TRBV2 with TRBJ2-2; 8 bases are a match to TRBD2. The germline V gene has CDR1 SNHLY and CDR2 FYNNEI. The CDR3 extends over 13 amino acids. After removal of 5 bases from V and 7 bases from J, the junction contained 3 bases not matched to a gene. The DNA for the CDR3 is TGTGCCAGCAGTACTAGCGGCCGCGGGGAGCTGTTTTTT. It specifies CASSTSGRGELFF. The whole variable domain, filled in from reference TRBV2 and TRBJ2-2, reads EPEVTQTPSHQVTQMGQEVILRCVPISNHLYFYWYRQILGQKVEFLVSFYNNEISEKSEIFDDQFSVERPDGSNFTLKIRSTKLEDSAMYFCASSTSGRGELFFGEGSRLTVL.

The chain couples TRBV29-1 to TRBJ2-3; TRBD1 is a possible D gene (6 bases). Trimming removed 2 bases at V and 0 bases at J, with 21 bases between. CDR1 and CDR2 from the germline V gene are SQVTM and ANQGSEA. The CDR3 covers 18 residues. CDR3 coding DNA: TGCAGCGTTGAATTAGGGGGTCCAAGCGGACGAAGCACAGATACGCAGTATTTT. Residues: CSVELGGPSGRSTDTQYF.

The chain links TRBV11-2 to TRBJ2-1, with TRBD1 as a possible D gene (6 bases). CDR3 size: 18 residues. Germline loops: CDR1 SGHAT, CDR2 FQNNGV. Between the trimmed V and J ends, which lost 7 bases and 0 bases, there was a span of 22 bases. The CDR3 DNA follows: TGTGCCAGCAACATGGGAGCCGGACAGACCAGCTCCTACAATGAGCAGTTCTTC. It yields the protein CASNMGAGQTSSYNEQFF.

The V call is TRBV9, the J call TRBJ2-1; D perhaps matches TRBD2 (6 bases). The CDR3 covers 19 residues. The V and J ends lost 1 base and 4 bases respectively, with 24 bases between them. The germline V gene has CDR1 SGDLS and CDR2 YYNGEE. In nucleotides, the CDR3 is TGTGCCAGCAGCGTACTAAAAGGGGTGGGCGGGAATTGGTACAATGAGCAGTTCTTC. It yields the protein CASSVLKGVGGNWYNEQFF.

The chain has TRBV19 and TRBJ2-3; 7 bases align to TRBD2. V trimming: 4 bases; J trimming: 1 base; junction bases outside the gene matches: 5. CDR1 and CDR2 from the germline V gene are LNHDA and SQIVND (reference sequence). The CDR3 loop spans 15 amino acids. The CDR3 spells CASSRGLLRTDTQYF. Written as DNA, the CDR3 is TGTGCCAGTAGTAGGGGACTACTCCGCACAGATACGCAGTATTTT.

This clone was found a few times. V is TRBV4-2 and J is TRBJ2-7; 12 bases agree with TRBD2. Germline CDR1 reads LGHNA; CDR2 reads YNFKEQ. V gave up 1 base and J gave up 3 bases; unmatched junction bases: 1. The CDR3 runs 15 residues. CDR3 residues: CASSQGLAGVYEQYF. DNA for the CDR3: TGTGCCAGCAGCCAAGGACTAGCGGGAGTCTACGAGCAGTACTTC.

This chain's CDR3 is CASSLSGVAKNIQYF. The CDR3 bases are TGTGCCAGCAGCTTATCCGGGGTAGCCAAAAACATTCAGTACTTC. The chain is built from TRBV11-2 and TRBJ2-4; possibly TRBD2 for D (5 bases). The ends were cut back, 2 bases at V and 0 bases at J, with 8 bases in the middle. The CDR3 totals 15 residues. Germline loops: CDR1 SGHAT, CDR2 FQNNGV.

V usage is TRBV7-2 and J usage is TRBJ2-3, with 7 bases identical to TRBD2. CDR3 length: 15 amino acids. The junction had 8 bases not matched to a gene; V was cut back by 5 bases and J by 3 bases. The germline gives CDR1 SGHTA, CDR2 FQGNSA. Here the CDR3 reads CASSPRLAVTDTQYF. For the CDR3, the DNA is TGTGCCAGCAGCCCCCGGCTAGCGGTAACAGATACGCAGTATTTT.

The chain carries TRBV19 and TRBJ1-1; D is unresolved. This CDR3 is 16 amino acids long. Germline V lookup: CDR1 LNHDA, CDR2 SQIVND (reference sequence). Trimming took 5 bases from V and 1 from J, leaving 17 bases between them. The CDR3 here is CASSYPSGLENTEAFF. CDR3 DNA: TGTGCCAGTAGTTATCCGTCGGGGTTGGAGAACACTGAAGCTTTCTTT.

This chain links TRBV11-3 with TRBJ1-2; D not resolved. The CDR3 contains 14 residues. Per the germline V gene, CDR1 is SGHNT and CDR2 is YENEEA. V dropped 1 base and J dropped 0 bases, with 6 bases sitting between them. CDR3 residues: CASSLVGTNYGYTF. CDR3 coding DNA: TGTGCCAGCAGCTTAGTTGGCACTAACTATGGCTACACCTTC. Supplemented by reference TRBV11-3 and TRBJ1-2, the full variable domain reads EAGVVQSPRYKIIEKKQPVAFWCNPISGHNTLYWYLQNLGQGPELLIRYENEEAVDDSQLPKDRFSAERLKGVDSTLKIQPAELGDSAVYLCASSLVGTNYGYTFGSGTRLTVV.

The V call is TRBV30, the J call TRBJ2-5, with D uncertain. CDR3 length equals 12 residues. Germline values: CDR1 GTSNPN, CDR2 SVGIG (reference sequence). V was cut by 4 bases and J by 4 bases, with 10 bases left in between. DNA of the CDR3: TGTGCCTGGAACTGGAGAAGAGAGACCCAGTACTTC. Residues: CAWNWRRETQYF.

The chain has TRBV9 and TRBJ2-7; 7 nucleotides agree with TRBD1. The CDR3 extends over 16 amino acids. Trimming took 4 bases from V and 1 from J; bases not matched to a gene: 11. Per germline, CDR1 SGDLS and CDR2 YYNGEE. CDR3 amino acids: CASSPQPTGLSYEQYF. The CDR3 bases are TGTGCCAGCAGCCCCCAACCGACAGGGCTGTCCTACGAGCAGTACTTC.

The chain has TRBV27 and TRBJ2-5, with a weak D call TRBD2 (6 bases). The CDR3 sequence is 14 residues long. Germline V gene lookup returns CDR1 MNHEY and CDR2 SMNVEV (reference sequence). V dropped 3 bases and J dropped 1 base, with 9 bases sitting between them. CDR3 coding DNA: TGTGCCAGCAGTTTGAGGGAGGCCCAAGAGACCCAGTACTTC. Protein product: CASSLREAQETQYF.

The V call is TRBV29-1, the J call TRBJ1-2, with D perhaps TRBD1 (5 bases). V dropped 4 bases and J dropped 8 bases, with 14 bases sitting between them. This CDR3 has 12 amino acids. In germline, CDR1 is SQVTM, CDR2 ANQGSEA. CDR3 DNA: TGCAGCGTTGGGTGGGGGGTCGGCGGCTACACCTTC. The encoded protein is CSVGWGVGGYTF.

The J gene is TRBJ2-3, the V gene TRBV4-3, with 7 bases fitting TRBD2. Per the germline V gene, CDR1 is LGHNA and CDR2 is YSLEER. The CDR3 length is 19 residues. Trimming cost V 4 bases and J 1 base; bases outside gene matches: 17. The CDR3 spells CASSPGLSGMRRGTDTQYF. CDR3 sequence (DNA): TGCGCCAGCAGCCCGGGACTAAGCGGGATGAGGCGGGGCACAGATACGCAGTATTTT.

CDR3 in DNA: TGTGCCAGCAGCTATGCGGGAGGGGGTGGTGAGCAGTTCTTC. It translates to CASSYAGGGGEQFF. The chain carries TRBV13 and TRBJ2-1; the match to TRBD2 covers 9 bases. Germline trimming cut 4 bases from V and 9 bases from J; bases unmatched to any gene: 7. The CDR3 spans 14 residues. Germline V gene data show CDR1 as PRHDT and CDR2 as FYEKMQ (reference sequence).

The chain has TRBV4-2 and TRBJ2-5; TRBD2 aligns across 8 bases. Germline loops: CDR1 LGHNA, CDR2 YNFKEQ. The CDR3 is 16 amino acids. With V trimmed by 3 bases and J by 1 base, 7 bases remained unmatched. The CDR3 region has the DNA TGTGCCAGCAGCCAGACCCTTAGCGGGGTCCAAGAGACCCAGTACTTC. The encoded protein is CASSQTLSGVQETQYF.

The gene calls are TRBV6-5 and TRBJ2-1; 9 bases are a match to TRBD2. The CDR3 has 15 residues. Looked up from germline, CDR1 is MNHEY and CDR2 is SVGAGI. After removal of 7 bases from V and 9 bases from J, the junction contained 13 bases not matched to a gene. The CDR3 protein is CASIRRREGLGEQFF. For the CDR3, the DNA is TGTGCCAGCATACGAAGGCGGGAGGGCCTCGGTGAGCAGTTCTTC.

The gene calls are TRBV7-2 and TRBJ2-6; the D is unclear. V was pared by 0 bases and J by 3 bases, with 9 bases between. CDR3 length: 16 residues. Germline V gene lookup returns CDR1 SGHTA and CDR2 FQGNSA. In nucleotides, the CDR3 is TGTGCCAGCAGCTTAGCTACAGTCTTTGGGGCCAACGTCCTGACTTTC. This encodes CASSLATVFGANVLTF.